These 26 T cell receptor beta chains were all obtained from the same sample, sequenced in a study of OX40 agonist ivuxolimab in advanced cancers. Generated by immunoSEQ multiplex PCR, the TCRdb table keeps only in-frame clones and is missing some. The sample includes tens of thousands of clones, roughly 90% of them seen just once. Sequenced here: CD4+ or CD8+ T cells sorted from blood, sampled in a trial of the OX40 agonist ivuxolimab. The receptors come from an adult with an advanced solid tumor such as melanoma, head and neck, liver or kidney cancer.

V gene TRBV5-1 combines with J gene TRBJ1-1; D not certain. V lost 4 bases and J lost 3, with 13 bases in between. CDR1 SGHRS and CDR2 YFSETQ come from the germline V gene. The CDR3 runs 14 residues. CDR3 in amino acids: CASSPTAPYTEAFF. The CDR3 region has the DNA TGCGCCAGCAGCCCAACAGCGCCCTACACTGAAGCTTTCTTT.

The chain couples TRBV7-8 to TRBJ1-3, with D uncertain. From germline, CDR1 is SGHVS and CDR2 FQNEAQ. The CDR3 totals 16 residues. Trimming stripped 2 bases from V and 0 bases from J, with 11 bases between. The CDR3 DNA reads as TGTGCCAGCAGCTTAAGAGGACGGCACTCTGGAAACACCATATATTTT. Translated, it gives CASSLRGRHSGNTIYF.

The chain employs TRBV15 and TRBJ2-3, with 12 bases aligning to TRBD1. The CDR3 sequence is 16 residues long. J gave up 4 bases and V 3 bases, and 5 bases lay outside the gene matches. Germline-derived CDR1 and CDR2 are LNHNV and YYDKDF (reference sequence). The CDR3 DNA follows: TGTGCCACCAGCAGGTCCGGGACAGGGGGCTCAGATACGCAGTATTTT. It is translated as CATSRSGTGGSDTQYF.

This sequence joins TRBV10-3 and TRBJ1-2; 11 nucleotides align to TRBD1. Germline V gives CDR1 ENHRY, CDR2 SYGVKD. V lost 1 base and J lost 8; bases outside the gene matches: 9. The CDR3 length is 16 residues. This chain's CDR3 is CAISELDRGPTVGYTF. The CDR3 region has the DNA TGTGCCATCAGTGAGTTGGACAGGGGGCCTACAGTCGGCTACACCTTC.

This clone was seen a handful of times. This chain joins TRBV15 and TRBJ1-2; D might be TRBD1 (6 bases). Looked up from germline, CDR1 is LNHNV and CDR2 is YYDKDF (reference sequence). CDR3 length equals 14 residues. Trimming left V 5 bases short and J 6 bases short, with 16 bases between. DNA of the CDR3: TGTGCCACCAGCTACCCAGGGGTGGGTAATGGCTACACCTTC. Its translation is CATSYPGVGNGYTF.

V gene TRBV7-9 combines with J gene TRBJ2-5; 10 bases match TRBD2. This CDR3 has 15 amino acids. The germline gives CDR1 SEHNR, CDR2 FQNEAQ (reference sequence). Unmatched junction bases numbered 9, after V lost 7 bases and J lost 4 bases. The CDR3 DNA reads TGTGCCAGCACCCGAGCGGGGGGGCTCAGAGAGACCCAGTACTTC. Amino acids: CASTRAGGLRETQYF.

The chain has TRBV19 and TRBJ2-1; D gene unclear. CDR1 LNHDA and CDR2 SQIVND come from the germline V gene (reference sequence). The CDR3 contains 13 residues. Trimming took 5 bases from V and 0 from J, leaving 5 bases between them. CDR3 DNA: TGTGCCAGTAGTGACGGCTCCTACAATGAGCAGTTCTTC. This codes for CASSDGSYNEQFF.

The rearrangement joins TRBV9 to TRBJ2-7, with TRBD1 matching 7 bases. The CDR3 contains 15 residues. Germline V gene data show CDR1 as SGDLS and CDR2 as YYNGEE. With V trimmed by 2 bases and J by 3 bases, 8 bases remained unmatched. The CDR3 coding sequence is TGTGCCAGCAGCGTCGGGTCGACAGGGCTCTACGAGCAGTACTTC. Its translation: CASSVGSTGLYEQYF.

The rearrangement links TRBV30 to TRBJ1-6, with D maybe TRBD1 (5 bases). The CDR3 consists of 13 residues. Germline V gene data show CDR1 as GTSNPN and CDR2 as SVGIG (reference sequence). The V end lost 1 base, the J end lost 4 bases, and 5 bases lay between the germline ends. The CDR3 loop is CAWSGQYNSPLHF. CDR3 DNA: TGTGCCTGGAGTGGACAGTATAATTCACCCCTCCACTTT.

The genes are TRBV13 and TRBJ1-4; D unresolved. Germline CDR1 reads PRHDT; CDR2 reads FYEKMQ (reference sequence). The V end lost 2 bases, the J end lost 0 bases, and 7 bases lay between the germline ends. The CDR3 is 15 residues long. CDR3 sequence (DNA): TGTGCCAGCAGCTTAACGGGTCCAACTAATGAAAAACTGTTTTTT. Residues: CASSLTGPTNEKLFF.

The chain joins TRBV6-6 to TRBJ2-1; D might be TRBD2 (6 bases). This CDR3 is built from 14 residues. V shed 0 bases and J shed 10 bases, with 13 bases lying between them. Germline V gene lookup returns CDR1 MNHNY and CDR2 SVGAGI (reference sequence). This chain's CDR3 is CASSYSIGGVEQFF. DNA for the CDR3: TGTGCCAGCAGTTACTCGATAGGCGGGGTCGAGCAGTTCTTC.

On this clone: In the same sample, other DNA sequences code for this CDR3. CDR3 loop: CASSLQGASEAFF. In DNA, the CDR3 is TGTGCCAGCAGCTTGCAGGGGGCCTCTGAAGCTTTCTTT. V and J are TRBV7-2 and TRBJ1-1; TRBD1 matches 8 bases. This CDR3 region has 13 residues. The junction had 3 bases not matched to a gene; V was cut back by 3 bases and J by 6 bases. Per germline, CDR1 SGHTA and CDR2 FQGNSA.

This chain uses TRBV5-1 with TRBJ2-1; D is unresolved. Germline CDR1 SGHRS, CDR2 YFSETQ. The CDR3 has 13 amino acids. Trimming pared 0 bases from V and 4 bases from J, leaving 5 bases between. The CDR3 DNA follows: TGCGCCAGCAGCTTGGGGTTTTACAATGAGCAGTTCTTC. The encoded protein is CASSLGFYNEQFF.

CDR3 sequence reads: CASSARVLYGYTF. The CDR3, as DNA: TGTGCCAGCAGCGCGAGGGTTCTCTATGGCTACACCTTC. The V gene is TRBV5-4, the J gene TRBJ1-2; D call uncertain. CDR3 length equals 13 residues. Trimming shortened V by 4 bases and J by 4 bases, and 11 bases separated the two germline ends. Looked up from germline, CDR1 is SGHNT and CDR2 is YYREEE (reference sequence).

This chain links TRBV5-8 with TRBJ2-7; 8 nucleotides line up with TRBD1. There are 14 residues in the CDR3. The germline V gene encodes CDR1 SGHTS and CDR2 YDEGEE. V was pared by 3 bases and J by 7 bases, with 9 bases of the junction left unmatched. This chain's CDR3 is CASSWDRSRREQYF. The CDR3 coding sequence is TGTGCCAGCAGCTGGGACAGGTCCCGGCGAGAGCAGTACTTC.

This chain joins TRBV5-4 and TRBJ2-1; perhaps TRBD1 as D (6 bases). V shed 4 bases and J shed 7 bases, with 21 bases lying between them. CDR3 length: 16 residues. Germline V gene lookup returns CDR1 SGHNT and CDR2 YYREEE (reference sequence). The CDR3 region is CASSPAQGMRSNEQFF. The CDR3 coding sequence is TGTGCCAGCAGCCCCGCTCAGGGGATGAGGAGTAATGAGCAGTTCTTC. The full variable domain, in which reference TRBV5-4 and TRBJ2-1 provide the parts outside the CDR3, is ETGVTQSPTHLIKTRGQQVTLRCSSQSGHNTVSWYQQALGQGPQFIFQYYREEENGRGNFPPRFSGLQFPNYSSELNVNALELDDSALYLCASSPAQGMRSNEQFFGPGTRLTVL.

This clone has just a few counts. This chain uses TRBV5-4 with TRBJ2-1; possibly TRBD1 for D (6 bases). The CDR3 runs to 13 residues. V lost 5 bases, J lost 9 bases, and 15 bases lay in between. Germline V gene lookup returns CDR1 SGHNT and CDR2 YYREEE (reference sequence). CDR3 in amino acids: CASRGAGFGEQFF. The CDR3 region has the DNA TGTGCCAGCAGGGGGGCCGGTTTTGGTGAGCAGTTCTTC. The full variable domain, its missing parts supplied by reference TRBV5-4 and TRBJ2-1, is ETGVTQSPTHLIKTRGQQVTLRCSSQSGHNTVSWYQQALGQGPQFIFQYYREEENGRGNFPPRFSGLQFPNYSSELNVNALELDDSALYLCASRGAGFGEQFFGPGTRLTVL.

This chain uses TRBV7-9 with TRBJ1-1; tentatively, D is TRBD1 (5 bases). Germline V gene sequence: CDR1 SEHNR, CDR2 FQNEAQ (reference sequence). V shed 7 bases and J shed 3 bases, with 18 bases lying between them. The CDR3 extends over 15 amino acids. The CDR3: CASNPTGQGHTEAFF. The CDR3, as DNA: TGTGCCAGCAACCCTACGGGCCAGGGACACACTGAAGCTTTCTTT. Filled out from reference TRBV7-9 and TRBJ1-1, the complete variable domain reads DTGVSQNPRHKITKRGQNVTFRCDPISEHNRLYWYRQTLGQGPEFLTYFQNEAQLEKSRLLSDRFSAERPKGSFSTLEIQRTEQGDSAMYLCASNPTGQGHTEAFFGQGTRLTVV.

J is TRBJ1-1 and V is TRBV6-5, with 9 bases lining up with TRBD1. The germline V gene has CDR1 MNHEY and CDR2 SVGAGI. The CDR3 covers 14 residues. V lost 6 bases, J lost 3 bases, and 5 bases stayed unmatched. The CDR3 coding sequence is TGTGCCAGCAGACTGACAGGGGGTCACACTGAAGCTTTCTTT. It translates to CASRLTGGHTEAFF.

The genes are TRBV7-9 and TRBJ1-2, with TRBD1 as a possible D gene (5 bases). Germline V CDR1 and CDR2: SEHNR, FQNEAQ (reference sequence). The ends were cut back, 2 bases at V and 4 bases at J, with 8 bases in the middle. CDR3 length: 13 amino acids. CDR3 sequence: CASSLWGGYGYTF. Here the CDR3 DNA reads TGTGCCAGCAGCTTATGGGGGGGCTATGGCTACACCTTC.

This chain uses TRBV5-6 with TRBJ2-5; no clear D. Per the germline V gene, CDR1 is SGHDT and CDR2 is YYEEEE. This CDR3 contains 15 residues. Trimming took 4 bases from V and 1 from J, leaving 14 bases between them. CDR3 loop: CASSPTPRPQETQYF. CDR3 coding DNA: TGTGCCAGCAGCCCGACCCCAAGACCCCAAGAGACCCAGTACTTC.

The chain combines TRBV29-1 with TRBJ2-7, with D perhaps TRBD1 or TRBD2 (5 bases each). Germline V gives CDR1 SQVTM, CDR2 ANQGSEA. This CDR3 is 13 amino acids long. Trimming took 4 bases from V and 4 from J, leaving 14 bases between them. DNA for the CDR3: TGCAGCGTTGCCCGGGACGGACTTTACGAGCAGTACTTC. It translates to CSVARDGLYEQYF.

The CDR3 DNA is TGTGCCAGCAGCTTACCCGTAGTGGGCGATGGCTACACCTTC. Amino acid sequence: CASSLPVVGDGYTF. The rearrangement uses TRBV7-2 and TRBJ1-2; D remains unclear. Between the trimmed V and J ends, which lost 2 bases and 6 bases, there was a span of 13 bases. Germline CDR1 is SGHTA and CDR2 is FQGNSA. There are 14 residues in the CDR3.

This clone has just one count. V gene TRBV9 combines with J gene TRBJ1-5, with a possible D match to TRBD1 (5 bases). Germline V CDR1 and CDR2: SGDLS, YYNGEE. The length of the CDR3 is 15 residues. The V end was cut by 0 bases, the J end by 7 bases, with 14 bases between. The CDR3 DNA follows: TGTGCCAGCAGCGTAGGACCAGGGAAGAGCCAGCCCCAGCATTTT. It translates to CASSVGPGKSQPQHF. Drawing the rest from reference TRBV9 and TRBJ1-5, the complete variable domain is DSGVTQTPKHLITATGQRVTLRCSPRSGDLSVYWYQQSLDQGLQFLIQYYNGEERAKGNILERFSAQQFPDLHSELNLSSLELGDSALYFCASSVGPGKSQPQHFGDGTRLSIL.

The rearrangement joins TRBV12-5 to TRBJ2-5; 14 nucleotides agree with TRBD2. This CDR3 contains 16 residues. Germline CDR1 and CDR2: LGHNT and FRNRAP. V dropped 4 bases and J dropped 2; count of bases not matched to a gene: 3. CDR3 in amino acids: CASGSGLAGDQETQYF. CDR3 DNA sequence: TGTGCTAGTGGTTCGGGACTAGCGGGGGATCAAGAGACCCAGTACTTC. The full variable domain, rest sourced from reference TRBV12-5 and TRBJ2-5, is DARVTQTPRHKVTEMGQEVTMRCQPILGHNTVFWYRQTMMQGLELLAYFRNRAPLDDSGMPKDRFSAEMPDATLATLKIQPSEPRDSAVYFCASGSGLAGDQETQYFGPGTRLLVL.

The chain combines TRBV19 with TRBJ1-5; 9 bases align to TRBD1. Germline loops: CDR1 LNHDA, CDR2 SQIVND (reference sequence). Germline trimming cut 9 bases from V and 2 bases from J; bases unmatched to any gene: 8. This CDR3 is built from 15 residues. DNA of the CDR3: TGTGCCAGCAACTTAGACAGGGGGGGCAATCAGCCCCAGCATTTT. Translated, it gives CASNLDRGGNQPQHF.